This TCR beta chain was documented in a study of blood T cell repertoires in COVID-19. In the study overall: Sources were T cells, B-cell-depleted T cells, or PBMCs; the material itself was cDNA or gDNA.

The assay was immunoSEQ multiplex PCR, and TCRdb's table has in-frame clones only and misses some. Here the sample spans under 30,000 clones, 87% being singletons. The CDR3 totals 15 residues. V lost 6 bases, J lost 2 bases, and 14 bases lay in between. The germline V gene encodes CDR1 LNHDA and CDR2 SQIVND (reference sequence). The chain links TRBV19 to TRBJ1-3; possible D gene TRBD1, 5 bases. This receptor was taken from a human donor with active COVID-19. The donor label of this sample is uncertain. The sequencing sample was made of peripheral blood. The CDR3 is CASSLTDLPGNTIYF. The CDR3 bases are TGTGCCAGTAGCTTGACAGATCTGCCTGGAAACACCATATATTTT.